The clone carrying this TCR beta chain appeared many times. The antigen is unknown. The sample originates from a study of read filtering for tumor transcriptome and immune sequencing. Whole-study context: After DNase treatment, RNA was made into whole-transcriptome libraries.

From 350 to 500 ng of RNA, a library with molecular barcoded alpha/delta and beta/gamma adaptors was made. TCRdb fed the reads into MiXCR, producing one record per CDR3 protein. This table holds under 150,000 distinct CDR3 sequences, roughly an eighth found once. General study results and limits: Without single-read clonotypes, shared clonotype proportions correlated more between IR-seq and RNA-seq. About 82% of IR-seq clonotypes had a single read, yet these held around 3.5% of reads.

Germline V CDR1 and CDR2: DFQATT, SNEGSKA (reference sequence). The CDR3 extends over 14 amino acids. V gave up 5 bases and J gave up 5 bases, with 16 bases separating them. The source of this sequence is a donor at least 40 years old with multiple myeloma. What was sequenced was a population of CD138-negative cells sorted from bone marrow. The chain is built from TRBV20-1 and TRBJ1-5; TRBD1 is a possible D gene (6 bases). CDR3 residues: CSARDRGGDQPQHF. CDR3 bases: TGCAGTGCTCGGGACCGAGGGGGGGATCAGCCCCAGCATTTT.